A single sample is the source of the 7 T cell receptor beta chains below, sequenced in a study of Ad26.COV2.S vaccination and SARS-CoV-2 variants. Noted treatment: over 15 received Ad26.COV2.S at low or high dose, single or two shots; roughly five received placebo; per-sample allocation not given. On day 63 after the first injection, vaccine and placebo recipients gave samples. Clones were sequenced by immunoSEQ multiplex PCR, and TCRdb holds only the in-frame ones, with some missing. This sample has about 350,000 clones, with 75% to 90% found just once. This sample comprised peripheral blood, obtained in a trial of Ad26.COV2.S vaccine versus placebo. The source of these receptors is a person aged 18-60 years who received the Ad26.COV2.S COVID-19 vaccine or a placebo.

The chain joins TRBV9 to TRBJ2-1; 8 positions match TRBD2. Germline CDR1 reads SGDLS; CDR2 reads YYNGEE. The ends lost 0 bases at V and 1 base at J; junction bases unmatched: 3. The CDR3 has 16 amino acids. CDR3 protein: CASSVGGGFSYNEQFF. The CDR3 coding sequence is TGTGCCAGCAGCGTAGGCGGGGGGTTTTCCTACAATGAGCAGTTCTTC.

The V and J genes are TRBV14 and TRBJ2-3; perhaps TRBD2 as D (5 bases). Trimming took off 5 bases at V and 10 bases at J, with 22 bases between the two ends. Germline CDR1 SGHDN, CDR2 FVKESK. This CDR3 has 15 residues. Here the CDR3 reads CASSNSGWHVTAQYF. In DNA form, the CDR3 reads TGTGCCAGCAGCAATTCGGGGTGGCATGTAACGGCGCAGTATTTT.

About this clone itself: The identical CDR3 is also encoded by other nucleotide sequences in the sample. The CDR3 region has the DNA TGTGCCAGTAGTATAGCAGGGGGGCCTACCTACGAGCAGTACTTC. It specifies CASSIAGGPTYEQYF. The rearrangement links TRBV19 to TRBJ2-7; the D gene is possibly TRBD1 (7 bases). Trimming removed 1 base from V and 2 bases from J, with 12 bases in between. CDR1 is LNHDA and CDR2 is SQIVND in the germline V gene (reference sequence). The CDR3 extends over 15 amino acids.

The chain recombines TRBV30 with TRBJ2-1, with 7 positions matching TRBD2. The ends lost 0 bases at V and 7 bases at J; junction bases unmatched: 6. The germline V gene has CDR1 GTSNPN and CDR2 SVGIG (reference sequence). The CDR3 length is 14 residues. The CDR3 sequence: CAWSVRGGTNEQFF. CDR3 coding DNA: TGTGCCTGGAGTGTACGCGGGGGTACAAATGAGCAGTTCTTC.

This chain connects TRBV11-1 to TRBJ1-3, with D uncertain. CDR1 SGHAT and CDR2 FQDESV come from the germline V gene (reference sequence). V lost 5 bases to trimming and J lost 0 bases, with 14 bases between them. This CDR3 contains 16 residues. CDR3 coding DNA: TGTGCCAGCAGCCCCAGCGGACGGTCCTCTGGAAACACCATATATTTT. Its translation: CASSPSGRSSGNTIYF.

The rearrangement uses TRBV5-1 and TRBJ2-3; possible D gene TRBD1, 5 bases. The CDR3 covers 17 residues. Per germline, CDR1 SGHRS and CDR2 YFSETQ. Trimming removed 2 bases at V and 1 base at J, with 17 bases between. CDR3 DNA sequence: TGCGCCAGCAGCTTTCATACGGTGTTAGGGGGCACAGATACGCAGTATTTT. Amino acid sequence: CASSFHTVLGGTDTQYF. Supplemented by reference TRBV5-1 and TRBJ2-3, the full variable domain reads KAGVTQTPRYLIKTRGQQVTLSCSPISGHRSVSWYQQTPGQGLQFLFEYFSETQRNKGNFPGRFSGRQFSNSRSEMNVSTLELGDSALYLCASSFHTVLGGTDTQYFGPGTRLTVL.

Only one count was recorded for this clone. The chain is built from TRBV28 and TRBJ2-3; 7 bases map to TRBD2. The CDR3 covers 14 residues. Per the germline V gene, CDR1 is MDHEN and CDR2 is SYDVKM. V gave up 6 bases and J gave up 5 bases; unmatched junction bases: 8. The CDR3, as DNA: TGTGCCAGCAGACCGAGCGGGGTGAGAGATACGCAGTATTTT. Encoded protein: CASRPSGVRDTQYF.